This entry describes one TCR beta chain. These data originate in a study of OX40 agonist ivuxolimab in advanced cancers. Study-wide context: Hepatocellular carcinoma, melanoma, renal cell or head and neck cancer was diagnosed in the dose-escalation patients.

CDR3 length: 13 residues. V lost 4 bases and J 5 bases, leaving 7 bases between the germline ends. From germline, CDR1 is SGHKS and CDR2 YYEKEE (reference sequence). Some clones are missing from TCRdb's copy, which holds only in-frame ones; the method was immunoSEQ multiplex PCR. The sample carries over 65,000 clones, under 90% recorded once. The sequences come from CD4+ or CD8+ T cells sorted from blood, collected in a trial of the OX40 agonist ivuxolimab. The rearrangement uses TRBV5-5 and TRBJ1-6; D not resolved. This TCR was recovered from an adult with an advanced solid tumor such as melanoma, head and neck, liver or kidney cancer. The CDR3 region is CASSARDNSPLHF. DNA of the CDR3: TGTGCCAGCAGCGCGAGAGATAATTCACCCCTCCACTTT. Full variable domain (missing parts from reference TRBV5-5 and TRBJ1-6): DAGVTQSPTHLIKTRGQQVTLRCSPISGHKSVSWYQQVLGQGPQFIFQYYEKEERGRGNFPDRFSARQFPNYSSELNVNALLLGDSALYLCASSARDNSPLHFGNGTRLTVT.